Presented here are 30 T cell receptor beta chains from one specimen sequenced in a study of T cell responses to AZD1222 COVID-19 vaccine. The method was immunoSEQ multiplex PCR; TCRdb's version includes in-frame clones alone and lacks a portion of them. The table has approximately 150,000 clones, approximately 95% seen once. Sequenced here: peripheral blood, sampled on day 0 of MenACWY control vaccination. These receptors were taken from an adult in good health.

The rearrangement links TRBV7-9 to TRBJ1-5; D remains ambiguous. Germline values: CDR1 SEHNR, CDR2 FQNEAQ (reference sequence). There are 12 residues in the CDR3. V shed 2 bases and J shed 7 bases, with 6 bases lying between them. The DNA of the CDR3 is TGTGCCAGCAGCTTAATGAGCCAGCCCCAGCATTTT. Its translation: CASSLMSQPQHF.

This rearrangement joins TRBV5-1 to TRBJ2-2, with TRBD2 matching 12 bases. After removal of 6 bases from V and 4 bases from J, the junction contained 4 bases not matched to a gene. Germline V gives CDR1 SGHRS, CDR2 YFSETQ. The CDR3 spans 15 residues. CDR3 residues: CASKGLAGSTGELFF. As DNA, the CDR3 is TGCGCCAGCAAGGGACTAGCGGGTAGCACCGGGGAGCTGTTTTTT.

This clone was detected only a few times. The chain is built from TRBV6-1 and TRBJ1-5; the D is unclear. V lost 0 bases and J 6 bases, leaving 9 bases between the germline ends. The CDR3 contains 14 residues. Germline-derived CDR1 and CDR2 are MNHNS and SASEGT. CDR3 sequence reads: CASSEAQESQPQHF. CDR3 in DNA: TGTGCCAGCAGTGAAGCGCAAGAAAGTCAGCCCCAGCATTTT.

V is TRBV12-5 and J is TRBJ1-1, with TRBD1 identical over 7 bases. The CDR3 covers 14 residues. Germline V gene sequence: CDR1 LGHNT, CDR2 FRNRAP. J was trimmed by 3 bases and V by 7 bases; bases with no gene match: 8. CDR3 region: CASAVSGGYTEAFF. DNA for the CDR3: TGTGCTAGTGCCGTCTCAGGGGGATACACTGAAGCTTTCTTT.

The chain recombines TRBV5-1 with TRBJ1-2; D call uncertain. From germline, CDR1 is SGHRS and CDR2 YFSETQ. The CDR3 has 14 residues. The V end was cut by 0 bases, the J end by 1 base, with 7 bases between. The CDR3 protein is CASSLAGYNYGYTF. The CDR3, as DNA: TGCGCCAGCAGCTTGGCCGGATATAACTATGGCTACACCTTC. The full variable domain, with the rest looked up from reference TRBV5-1 and TRBJ1-2, is KAGVTQTPRYLIKTRGQQVTLSCSPISGHRSVSWYQQTPGQGLQFLFEYFSETQRNKGNFPGRFSGRQFSNSRSEMNVSTLELGDSALYLCASSLAGYNYGYTFGSGTRLTVV.

J is TRBJ2-1 and V is TRBV10-3; TRBD2 aligns across 9 bases. After removal of 7 bases from V and 2 bases from J, the junction contained 9 bases not matched to a gene. Per the germline V gene, CDR1 is ENHRY and CDR2 is SYGVKD. This CDR3 has 16 amino acids. The CDR3 sequence: CAITNSGGPPYNEQFF. CDR3 nucleotides: TGTGCCATCACCAATAGCGGGGGACCGCCCTACAATGAGCAGTTCTTC.

The chain recombines TRBV6-2 or TRBV6-3 with TRBJ2-3; TRBD2 aligns across 14 bases. V trimming: 5 bases; J trimming: 3 bases; junction bases outside the gene matches: 1. The CDR3 spans 15 residues. CDR1 is MNHEY, CDR2 SVGEGT, per germline. Here the CDR3 DNA reads TGTGCCAGCAGTCGGACTAGCGGGGGGACAGATACGCAGTATTTT. Amino acids: CASSRTSGGTDTQYF.

CDR3 residues: CASSLEASYTEAFF. For the CDR3, the DNA is TGTGCCAGCAGCTTAGAGGCCAGCTACACTGAAGCTTTCTTT. This chain uses TRBV7-9 with TRBJ1-1; D unclear. Germline V gene lookup returns CDR1 SEHNR and CDR2 FQNEAQ (reference sequence). V lost 1 base and J lost 3, with 9 bases in between. The CDR3 runs 14 residues.

The rearrangement links TRBV5-1 to TRBJ1-1; 7 bases map to TRBD1. V lost 1 base to trimming and J lost 0 bases; unmatched junction nucleotides: 6. Per the germline V gene, CDR1 is SGHRS and CDR2 is YFSETQ. This CDR3 region has 16 residues. Here the CDR3 reads CASSLLGQALNTEAFF. The DNA for the CDR3 is TGCGCCAGCAGCTTGTTAGGACAGGCCCTGAACACTGAAGCTTTCTTT.

The rearrangement uses TRBV4-1 and TRBJ2-1, with 15 nucleotides matching TRBD2. The CDR3 covers 17 residues. CDR1 and CDR2 (germline): MGHRA, YSYEKL. V lost 1 base and J lost 6; bases outside the gene matches: 4. CDR3 in amino acids: CASSQGRTSGRANEQFF. DNA of the CDR3: TGCGCCAGCAGCCAAGGCCGGACTAGCGGGAGGGCCAATGAGCAGTTCTTC.

The rearrangement links TRBV3-1 (or the pseudogene TRBV3-2) to TRBJ2-3; no clear D. The CDR3 consists of 17 residues. The V end was cut by 0 bases, the J end by 6 bases, with 19 bases between. Germline CDR1 and CDR2: LGHDT and YNNKEL (reference sequence). The CDR3 DNA follows: TGTGCCAGCAGCCAAGATCGGGCTAGACTCGGGCCCGATACGCAGTATTTT. Its translation: CASSQDRARLGPDTQYF.

DNA of the CDR3: TGTGCCAGCAGCCCCGGACTAGCGAACACCGGGGAGCTGTTTTTT. Amino acids: CASSPGLANTGELFF. This chain links TRBV7-3 with TRBJ2-2, with 7 positions matching TRBD2. Germline V gene lookup returns CDR1 SGHTA and CDR2 FQGTGA. This CDR3 has 15 residues. Trimming at V came to 5 bases and at J to 0 bases, leaving 3 bases not matched to a gene.

This clone showed up just a few times. V is TRBV2 and J is TRBJ2-5, with TRBD1 matching over 8 bases. The V segment lost 5 bases and the J segment 5 bases; nucleotides outside the gene matches: 13. CDR1 SNHLY and CDR2 FYNNEI come from the germline V gene. The CDR3 runs 16 residues. The CDR3 nucleotides read TGTGCCAGCAGTTCTTTTGGACAGGGTGGATCGGAGACCCAGTACTTC. Translated, it gives CASSSFGQGGSETQYF. Combining the CDR3 with reference TRBV2 and TRBJ2-5 gives the whole variable domain EPEVTQTPSHQVTQMGQEVILRCVPISNHLYFYWYRQILGQKVEFLVSFYNNEISEKSEIFDDQFSVERPDGSNFTLKIRSTKLEDSAMYFCASSSFGQGGSETQYFGPGTRLLVL.

This chain joins TRBV2 and TRBJ1-2; 7 bases match TRBD1. Germline values: CDR1 SNHLY, CDR2 FYNNEI. This CDR3 contains 14 residues. After removal of 4 bases from V and 4 bases from J, the junction contained 6 bases not matched to a gene. CDR3 residues: CASSGTGTAYGYTF. The CDR3 nucleotides read TGTGCCAGCAGTGGTACCGGGACAGCCTATGGCTACACCTTC.

The chain couples TRBV11-2 to TRBJ1-5, with TRBD1 identical over 10 bases. Germline V lookup: CDR1 SGHAT, CDR2 FQNNGV. After removal of 5 bases from V and 0 bases from J, the junction contained 10 bases not matched to a gene. This CDR3 region has 18 residues. CDR3 nucleotides: TGTGCCAGCAGCCCGGAGACAGGGGGCATATATAGCAATCAGCCCCAGCATTTT. Amino acid sequence: CASSPETGGIYSNQPQHF.

The chain couples TRBV6-5 to TRBJ1-1; TRBD1 might be the D (5 bases). The CDR3 runs to 13 residues. Germline CDR1 reads MNHEY; CDR2 reads SVGAGI. V gave up 6 bases and J gave up 1 base, with 9 bases separating them. The CDR3: CASRVGTNTEAFF. The CDR3 nucleotides read TGTGCCAGCAGGGTGGGGACGAACACTGAAGCTTTCTTT.

This clone was detected once. Written as DNA, the CDR3 is TGTGCCAGCAGCCCTGCCGGGGCCGGGGAGCAGTACTTC. It encodes CASSPAGAGEQYF. This chain uses TRBV5-6 with TRBJ2-7; D possibly matches TRBD1 or TRBD2 (5 bases each). Germline V lookup: CDR1 SGHDT, CDR2 YYEEEE. Between the trimmed V and J ends, which lost 4 bases and 7 bases, there was a span of 15 bases. The CDR3 is 13 residues long.

This clone came up a few times. The rearrangement uses TRBV19 and TRBJ2-2; D is possibly TRBD1 (6 bases). Germline loops: CDR1 LNHDA, CDR2 SQIVND (reference sequence). The CDR3 covers 16 residues. V was shortened by 3 bases and J by 4 bases, with 15 bases between the two germline ends. This CDR3 reads CASSMRGRGPTGELFF. The CDR3, as DNA: TGTGCCAGTAGTATGAGGGGGAGAGGGCCCACCGGGGAGCTGTTTTTT.

This chain joins TRBV7-2 and TRBJ1-3; D might be TRBD1 (5 bases). Trimming left V 0 bases short and J 2 bases short, with 8 bases between. Germline assignment: CDR1 SGHTA and CDR2 FQGNSA. This CDR3 region has 15 residues. As DNA, the CDR3 is TGTGCCAGCAGCTTAGCGGGGGGAACTGGAAACACCATATATTTT. The encoded protein is CASSLAGGTGNTIYF.

This rearrangement joins TRBV9 to TRBJ1-1, with D uncertain. The V end lost 0 bases, the J end lost 1 base, and 7 bases lay between the germline ends. Per germline, CDR1 SGDLS and CDR2 YYNGEE. The CDR3 is 14 amino acids. DNA for the CDR3: TGTGCCAGCAGCGTAGTTCCTCAGAACACTGAAGCTTTCTTT. It is translated as CASSVVPQNTEAFF.

The J gene is TRBJ2-1, the V gene TRBV27; 11 bases are shared with TRBD2. With V trimmed by 6 bases and J by 9 bases, 10 bases remained unmatched. The germline V gene encodes CDR1 MNHEY and CDR2 SMNVEV (reference sequence). CDR3 length: 15 amino acids. The CDR3 DNA sequence: TGTGCCAGCAGACCCAGTAGCGGGAGGGCCGGTGAGCAGTTCTTC. Residues: CASRPSSGRAGEQFF.

J is TRBJ2-2 and V is TRBV18, with D perhaps matching TRBD1 or TRBD2 (5 bases each). The CDR3 consists of 14 residues. The germline CDR1 and CDR2 sequences are KGHSH and LQKENI. Trimming removed 4 bases from V and 4 bases from J, with 10 bases in between. CDR3 sequence: CASSRDGVTGELFF. In nucleotides, the CDR3 is TGTGCCAGCTCACGGGACGGAGTCACCGGGGAGCTGTTTTTT.

The chain combines TRBV6-2 or TRBV6-3 with TRBJ1-2; tentatively, D is TRBD1 (5 bases). Trimming shortened V by 0 bases and J by 2 bases, and 19 bases separated the two germline ends. The CDR3 loop spans 18 amino acids. Germline loops: CDR1 MNHEY, CDR2 SVGEGT. The CDR3: CASSYSILDRQKNYGYTF. The CDR3, as DNA: TGTGCCAGCAGTTACTCGATACTCGACCGACAGAAAAACTATGGCTACACCTTC.

The gene calls are TRBV28 and TRBJ1-5; 7 bases align to TRBD1. V lost 5 bases, J lost 3 bases, and 7 bases stayed unmatched. The CDR3 is made up of 15 amino acids. Germline CDR1 and CDR2: MDHEN and SYDVKM. CDR3: CASSPRQGFNQPQHF. CDR3 nucleotide sequence: TGTGCCAGCAGTCCCCGACAGGGATTCAATCAGCCCCAGCATTTT.

This chain joins TRBV28 and TRBJ1-2; 7 nucleotides line up with TRBD1. The germline V gene has CDR1 MDHEN and CDR2 SYDVKM. CDR3 length: 16 amino acids. The V segment lost 5 bases and the J segment 5 bases; nucleotides outside the gene matches: 14. CDR3 in DNA: TGTGCCAGCAGTCTTGACAGGGCCCGACCTCCTTATGGCTACACCTTC. Amino acid sequence: CASSLDRARPPYGYTF.

The V and J genes are TRBV29-1 and TRBJ2-5; 10 nucleotides align to TRBD2. This CDR3 contains 14 residues. Germline CDR1 is SQVTM and CDR2 is ANQGSEA. J was trimmed by 5 bases and V by 7 bases; bases with no gene match: 10. The CDR3 coding sequence is TGCAGCGCTGAGGTACTAGCGGGAACCGAGACCCAGTACTTC. Translated: CSAEVLAGTETQYF.

The chain recombines TRBV18 with TRBJ2-2; 7 positions agree with TRBD1. Germline loops: CDR1 KGHSH, CDR2 LQKENI. This CDR3 is built from 19 residues. After removal of 4 bases from V and 0 bases from J, the junction contained 14 bases not matched to a gene. The CDR3 loop reads CASSQTGTAETPNTGELFF. The CDR3 coding sequence is TGTGCCAGCTCACAAACCGGGACAGCCGAAACTCCGAACACCGGGGAGCTGTTTTTT.

The genes are TRBV15 and TRBJ1-2; D may be TRBD1 (6 bases). The CDR3 is made up of 15 amino acids. With 5 bases removed from V and 4 bases from J, the gap between germline ends came to 17 bases. Germline values: CDR1 LNHNV, CDR2 YYDKDF (reference sequence). In nucleotides, the CDR3 is TGTGCCACCAGCGGCAAAAGACAGGAAATCTATGGCTACACCTTC. Protein: CATSGKRQEIYGYTF. The full variable domain, in which reference TRBV15 and TRBJ1-2 provide the parts outside the CDR3, is DAMVIQNPRYQVTQFGKPVTLSCSQTLNHNVMYWYQQKSSQAPKLLFHYYDKDFNNEADTPDNFQSRRPNTSFCFLDIRSPGLGDTAMYLCATSGKRQEIYGYTFGSGTRLTVV.

The V call is TRBV5-1, the J call TRBJ1-2, with 9 bases that match TRBD1. CDR3 length equals 14 residues. Germline values: CDR1 SGHRS, CDR2 YFSETQ. J gave up 2 bases and V 4 bases, and 3 bases lay outside the gene matches. CDR3 protein: CASSQGTGNYGYTF. CDR3 sequence (DNA): TGCGCCAGCAGCCAGGGGACAGGGAACTATGGCTACACCTTC.

The chain links TRBV9 to TRBJ2-7, with TRBD2 identical over 9 bases. The CDR3 loop spans 17 amino acids. V gave up 0 bases and J gave up 4 bases; unmatched junction bases: 11. Germline CDR1 reads SGDLS; CDR2 reads YYNGEE. Written as DNA, the CDR3 is TGTGCCAGCAGCGTAGGGGTTAGCGGGAGTTTCTGGTACGAGCAGTACTTC. Protein sequence: CASSVGVSGSFWYEQYF.